These 21 T cell receptor beta chains originate from one sample sequenced in a study of blood T cell repertoires in COVID-19. The method was immunoSEQ multiplex PCR; TCRdb's version includes in-frame clones alone and lacks a portion of them. The sample has 150,000 or so clones, about 86% seen once. Specimen: peripheral blood. These receptors originate from a man aged 55 to 70 with acute or convalescent COVID-19.

The V and J genes are TRBV11-3 and TRBJ2-7; D might be TRBD2 (6 bases). Trimming cost V 5 bases and J 9 bases, with 14 bases left between them. CDR1 is SGHNT, CDR2 YENEEA, per germline. The CDR3 is made up of 12 amino acids. CDR3 in amino acids: CASSPGGLAQYF. DNA of the CDR3: TGTGCCAGCAGCCCAGGAGGGTTGGCGCAGTACTTC.

V usage is TRBV7-2 and J usage is TRBJ2-7; TRBD2 matches at 9 bases. V shed 4 bases, J shed 9 bases, and the junction held 1 base outside the gene matches. In germline, CDR1 is SGHTA, CDR2 FQGNSA. The CDR3 sequence is 11 residues long. The CDR3 bases are TGTGCCAGCAGCTCAGCGGGAGGGCAGTACTTC. Translating gives CASSSAGGQYF.

This clone has only one observation. The rearrangement links TRBV27 to TRBJ1-6; D gene uncertain. This CDR3 is 12 amino acids long. Per germline, CDR1 MNHEY and CDR2 SMNVEV (reference sequence). V shed 3 bases and J shed 14 bases, with 11 bases lying between them. CDR3 protein: CASSFPGETLHF. In DNA form, the CDR3 reads TGTGCCAGCAGTTTTCCAGGCGAGACCCTCCACTTT.

The chain joins TRBV28 to TRBJ1-1; 7 bases are shared with TRBD1. The CDR3 spans 14 residues. The J segment lost 11 bases and the V segment lost 6 bases, leaving 15 bases of the junction unmatched. The germline gives CDR1 MDHEN, CDR2 SYDVKM. The DNA for the CDR3 is TGTGCCAGCAGCCTCGTCCGGACAGGACAGGACGCTTTCTTT. Residues: CASSLVRTGQDAFF. Full variable domain (outside the CDR3, taken from reference TRBV28 and TRBJ1-1): DVKVTQSSRYLVKRTGEKVFLECVQDMDHENMFWYRQDPGLGLRLIYFSYDVKMKEKGDIPEGYSVSREKKERFSLILESASTNQTSMYLCASSLVRTGQDAFFGQGTRLTVV.

The chain uses TRBV2 and TRBJ2-5, with 13 bases that match TRBD2. Trimming cost V 6 bases and J 5 bases; bases outside gene matches: 6. The CDR3 loop spans 15 amino acids. Germline CDR1 is SNHLY and CDR2 is FYNNEI. The CDR3, as DNA: TGTGCCAGCAGAAAACTAGCGGGAGGGGGCGAGACCCAGTACTTC. As protein: CASRKLAGGGETQYF.

The gene calls are TRBV2 and TRBJ2-1, with D uncertain. The CDR3 is 14 residues long. Trimming left V 5 bases short and J 4 bases short, with 12 bases between. Per the germline V gene, CDR1 is SNHLY and CDR2 is FYNNEI. Here the CDR3 DNA reads TGTGCCAGCAGTTTCTTATCGTATTACAATGAGCAGTTCTTC. This codes for CASSFLSYYNEQFF.

This chain joins TRBV3-1 (or the pseudogene TRBV3-2) and TRBJ1-2, with 12 bases that match TRBD1. The CDR3 loop spans 13 amino acids. Per germline, CDR1 LGHDT and CDR2 YNNKEL (reference sequence). V shed 6 bases and J 8 bases; nucleotides not matched to a gene: 4. The DNA of the CDR3 is TGTGCCAGCAGGGGGACAGGGGGCAGAGGCTACACCTTC. Translating it yields CASRGTGGRGYTF.

The chain combines TRBV30 with TRBJ1-5; D is possibly TRBD1 (5 bases). The CDR3 spans 14 residues. The germline V and J ends were trimmed by 5 bases and 4 bases, with 15 bases remaining between them. CDR1 and CDR2 from the germline V gene are GTSNPN and SVGIG (reference sequence). CDR3 amino acids: CAWSPTAFNQPQHF. The CDR3 nucleotides read TGTGCCTGGTCACCGACAGCTTTTAATCAGCCCCAGCATTTT.

This clone has more than one count but fewer than ten. This chain uses TRBV9 with TRBJ1-3, with D unclear. Trimming pared 0 bases from V and 1 base from J, leaving 8 bases between. Germline V lookup: CDR1 SGDLS, CDR2 YYNGEE. The CDR3 covers 15 residues. CDR3 amino acids: CASSVEATSGNTIYF. The CDR3 region has the DNA TGTGCCAGCAGCGTAGAGGCGACATCTGGAAACACCATATATTTT.

The CDR3 coding sequence is TGCAGCGTTGCCCTAACGGATTCGCGGGGCTACACCTTC. Translation gives CSVALTDSRGYTF. The rearrangement links TRBV29-1 to TRBJ1-2; no clear D. The CDR3 is 13 amino acids. CDR1 and CDR2 from the germline V gene are SQVTM and ANQGSEA. Trimming stripped 4 bases from V and 8 bases from J, with 17 bases between.

Written as DNA, the CDR3 is TGCGCCAGCAGCAGAACGACAGGGCAGAACACTGAAGCTTTCTTT. Protein sequence: CASSRTTGQNTEAFF. The gene calls are TRBV5-1 and TRBJ1-1; TRBD1 matches 7 bases. This CDR3 comprises 15 residues. Germline V CDR1 and CDR2: SGHRS, YFSETQ. J lost 1 base, V lost 4 bases, and 7 bases had no gene match.

This chain uses TRBV18 with TRBJ1-1, with D maybe TRBD1 (6 bases). This CDR3 comprises 15 residues. The germline V gene has CDR1 KGHSH and CDR2 LQKENI. Trimming took 3 bases from V and 4 from J, leaving 15 bases between them. The CDR3: CASSPSQGRFTEAFF. In nucleotides, the CDR3 is TGTGCCAGCTCACCTTCACAGGGAAGGTTCACTGAAGCTTTCTTT.

The chain joins TRBV7-9 to TRBJ2-1; D might be TRBD2 (6 bases). Germline V CDR1 and CDR2: SEHNR, FQNEAQ (reference sequence). The V gene lost 3 bases and the J gene lost 5 bases, with 14 bases spanning the gap. CDR3 length: 15 residues. CDR3 sequence: CASSFFLALNNEQFF. The CDR3 DNA follows: TGTGCCAGCAGCTTCTTTCTAGCGTTGAACAATGAGCAGTTCTTC.

The chain combines TRBV24-1 with TRBJ1-2; TRBD1 agrees at 10 bases. Germline CDR1 reads KGHDR; CDR2 reads SFDVKD. The length of the CDR3 is 16 residues. The J segment lost 3 bases and the V segment lost 4 bases, leaving 7 bases of the junction unmatched. The chain's CDR3 is CATSDPSTGGDYGYTF. The CDR3 region has the DNA TGTGCCACCAGTGACCCGTCGACAGGGGGCGACTATGGCTACACCTTC.

V usage is TRBV5-1 and J usage is TRBJ1-4; D uncertain. The germline V gene encodes CDR1 SGHRS and CDR2 YFSETQ. V shed 4 bases and J shed 0 bases, with 10 bases lying between them. The CDR3 is made up of 15 amino acids. In DNA form, the CDR3 reads TGCGCCAGCAGCCTGCGGCCCTCAACTAATGAAAAACTGTTTTTT. Residues: CASSLRPSTNEKLFF.

The chain uses TRBV30 and TRBJ2-1, with D perhaps matching TRBD1 (5 bases). Trimming cost V 8 bases and J 9 bases, with 20 bases left between them. Germline assignment: CDR1 GTSNPN and CDR2 SVGIG (reference sequence). The CDR3 runs 13 residues. The CDR3 region has the DNA TGTGCCGGAACGAACCTGGGGCCCGGTGAGCAGTTCTTC. Amino acid sequence: CAGTNLGPGEQFF.

CDR3 bases: TGCAGCGTTGAAGAGGCTATGCGGGATGGCTACACCTTC. This sequence encodes CSVEEAMRDGYTF. The rearrangement joins TRBV29-1 to TRBJ1-2; D uncertain. V lost 0 bases to trimming and J lost 6 bases, with 11 bases between them. Germline-derived CDR1 and CDR2 are SQVTM and ANQGSEA. The CDR3 runs to 13 residues.

The V and J genes are TRBV5-3 and TRBJ1-4; D remains unclear. TRBV5-3 is an open reading frame, and its role is uncertain. Deletions cut 2 bases from V and 6 bases from J, with 11 bases between. The CDR3 has 14 residues. The CDR3 loop reads CARSFDLPYEKLFF. As DNA, the CDR3 is TGTGCCAGAAGCTTCGATCTACCTTATGAAAAACTGTTTTTT.

The rearrangement uses TRBV5-4 and TRBJ2-5; D remains unclear. Germline lookup yields CDR1 SGHNT and CDR2 YYREEE (reference sequence). The CDR3 consists of 14 residues. Trimming removed 0 bases at V and 2 bases at J, with 8 bases between. CDR3 nucleotides: TGTGCCAGCAGCTTGGCAACTACGCAAGAGACCCAGTACTTC. This translates into CASSLATTQETQYF.

The chain employs TRBV18 and TRBJ1-6; 9 bases are a match to TRBD1. This CDR3 spans 15 amino acids. Germline values: CDR1 KGHSH, CDR2 LQKENI. V trimming: 4 bases; J trimming: 7 bases; junction bases outside the gene matches: 5. The CDR3 sequence is CASSLGTGQNSPLHF. The CDR3 nucleotides read TGTGCCAGCTCACTGGGGACAGGGCAAAATTCACCCCTCCACTTT.

The chain joins TRBV5-1 to TRBJ2-2; 9 nucleotides align to TRBD1. J was trimmed by 6 bases and V by 3 bases; bases with no gene match: 9. The CDR3 covers 16 residues. Germline V gives CDR1 SGHRS, CDR2 YFSETQ. The CDR3 is CASSSTGGWEAGELFF. The CDR3 bases are TGCGCCAGCAGCTCCACAGGGGGCTGGGAGGCCGGGGAGCTGTTTTTT.